These T cell receptor beta chains were read from a single sample in a study of patients and donors after allogeneic stem cell transplantation. MiXCR, applied by TCRdb to the RT-PCR reads, yields one record per CDR3 protein. The sample comprises 85,000 to 90,000 distinct CDR3 sequences, roughly 52% of which are singletons, and around 55% rests with the top ten. Material for sequencing was blood, either unsorted or a sorted T cell fraction (not recorded which). The receptors come from a human donor who was either an allogeneic HSCT recipient or a stem cell or donor lymphocyte infusion donor (not recorded which). It is not recorded whose cells these are; they may come from a transplant donor. Each CDR3 is given with its conserved first and last residue. A D gene is named only where the DNA matches it firmly. Clone size is stated in some rows and not others, as once, few, many or a class when expanded.

CDR3nt: TGTGCCAGCAGGGAGGGACACCTCAATCAGCCCCAGCATTTT
CDR3aa: CASREGHLNQPQHF
d_gene: .
abundance: once
j_gene: TRBJ1-5
v_gene: TRBV7-2

CDR3nt: TGTGCCAGTAGTACAGGGGGGAACTATGGCTACACCTTC
CDR3aa: CASSTGGNYGYTF
d_gene: TRBD1
abundance: .
j_gene: TRBJ1-2
v_gene: TRBV19

CDR3nt: TGCGCCAGCAGCCTACTACCGGGACAGGTTGGATCACCCCTCCACTTT
CDR3aa: CASSLLPGQVGSPLHF
d_gene: TRBD1
abundance: .
j_gene: TRBJ1-6
v_gene: TRBV4-3

CDR3nt: TGTGCCAGCAGTTACTGGGGCGGATCCGAAAAACTGTTTTTT
CDR3aa: CASSYWGGSEKLFF
d_gene: .
abundance: .
j_gene: TRBJ1-4
v_gene: TRBV6-5

CDR3nt: TGTGCCAGCAGCTGGGGGGAACCTCAGCCCCAGCATTTT
CDR3aa: CASSWGEPQPQHF
d_gene: .
abundance: few
j_gene: TRBJ1-5
v_gene: TRBV12-3/TRBV12-4

CDR3nt: TGTGCCAGCAGCGAGTTCCCGGGGCGTGGGGTGAACACTGAAGCTTTCTTT
CDR3aa: CASSEFPGRGVNTEAFF
d_gene: .
abundance: .
j_gene: TRBJ1-1
v_gene: TRBV9

CDR3nt: TGTGCCAGCAGGGTGACAGGGGCTAACTATGGCTACACCTTC
CDR3aa: CASRVTGANYGYTF
d_gene: TRBD1
abundance: .
j_gene: TRBJ1-2
v_gene: TRBV7-9

CDR3nt: TGTGCCAGCAGCAAAGGGTTGGGACAGGGTATAAACACCATATATTTT
CDR3aa: CASSKGLGQGINTIYF
d_gene: .
abundance: few
j_gene: TRBJ1-3
v_gene: TRBV21-1

CDR3nt: TGTGCCAGCAGCCAAGAGGTTGTGGGCACTGAAGCTTTCTTT
CDR3aa: CASSQEVVGTEAFF
d_gene: .
abundance: .
j_gene: TRBJ1-1
v_gene: TRBV4-2

CDR3nt: TGTGCCAGCAGTTTAGTAACTCAGGGGGCGCCCCCTCGGAACTATGGCTACACCTTC
CDR3aa: CASSLVTQGAPPRNYGYTF
d_gene: TRBD1
abundance: .
j_gene: TRBJ1-2
v_gene: TRBV12-3/TRBV12-4

CDR3nt: TGCAGTGCTGTCAAGGGCCAGGCTAAAAATGAGCAGTTCTTC
CDR3aa: CSAVKGQAKNEQFF
d_gene: .
abundance: few
j_gene: TRBJ2-1
v_gene: TRBV20-1

CDR3nt: TGCGCCAGCAGCCAAGCAGAGACAGGCCCGGCACAGGAACTGTTTTTT
CDR3aa: CASSQAETGPAQELFF
d_gene: .
abundance: .
j_gene: TRBJ1-4
v_gene: TRBV4-3

CDR3nt: TGTGCCAGCAGCATGTGGGACAGTAACCAGCCCCAGCATTTT
CDR3aa: CASSMWDSNQPQHF
d_gene: TRBD1
abundance: few
j_gene: TRBJ1-5
v_gene: TRBV7-8

CDR3nt: TGTGCCACCAGCAGGGCACAGGGGTACTACGAGCAGTACTTC
CDR3aa: CATSRAQGYYEQYF
d_gene: TRBD1
abundance: .
j_gene: TRBJ2-7
v_gene: TRBV15

CDR3nt: TGTGCCAGCAGTGAATCCGGCGACTTATACCAGCCCCAGCATTTT
CDR3aa: CASSESGDLYQPQHF
d_gene: .
abundance: .
j_gene: TRBJ1-5
v_gene: TRBV25-1

CDR3nt: TGCGCCAGCAGCTCCTCCAGAAATTACGAGCAGTACTTC
CDR3aa: CASSSSRNYEQYF
d_gene: .
abundance: .
j_gene: TRBJ2-7
v_gene: TRBV5-1

CDR3nt: TGTGCCATCAGTGTCGGGGGGGATCAGCCCCAGCATTTT
CDR3aa: CAISVGGDQPQHF
d_gene: .
abundance: .
j_gene: TRBJ1-5
v_gene: TRBV10-3

CDR3nt: TGCGCCAGCAGCTTGGAAGGGAACGGTGACGGGGGGAATTCACCCCTCCACTTT
CDR3aa: CASSLEGNGDGGNSPLHF
d_gene: .
abundance: .
j_gene: TRBJ1-6
v_gene: TRBV5-1

CDR3nt: TGCGCCAGCAGCCACGACCAGAGCCCGAACACTGAAGCTTTCTTT
CDR3aa: CASSHDQSPNTEAFF
d_gene: .
abundance: .
j_gene: TRBJ1-1
v_gene: TRBV4-3

CDR3nt: TGTGCCAGCAGTAATCGATTAGTCCGCCTGAACACTGAAGCTTTCTTT
CDR3aa: CASSNRLVRLNTEAFF
d_gene: .
abundance: .
j_gene: TRBJ1-1
v_gene: TRBV5-6

CDR3nt: TGTGCCAGACTACAGGGGCCGTGGCGTGAAAAACTGTTTTTT
CDR3aa: CARLQGPWREKLFF
d_gene: TRBD1
abundance: few
j_gene: TRBJ1-4
v_gene: TRBV30

CDR3nt: TGCAGTGCAACCACGGACCTTGACTATGGCTACACCTTC
CDR3aa: CSATTDLDYGYTF
d_gene: .
abundance: few
j_gene: TRBJ1-2
v_gene: TRBV20-1

CDR3nt: TGTGCCAGTGAAGGACAGGGGTCCCCACACTATGGCTACACCTTC
CDR3aa: CASEGQGSPHYGYTF
d_gene: TRBD1
abundance: .
j_gene: TRBJ1-2
v_gene: TRBV7-9

CDR3nt: TGCAGTGCTAGAGCAGGGGGATTGAGTGAAAAACTGTTTTTT
CDR3aa: CSARAGGLSEKLFF
d_gene: TRBD1
abundance: few
j_gene: TRBJ1-4
v_gene: TRBV20-1

CDR3nt: TGTGCCAGCAGCTTGAATGGACAGGCTGGGGAAAAACTGTTTTTT
CDR3aa: CASSLNGQAGEKLFF
d_gene: TRBD1
abundance: .
j_gene: TRBJ1-4
v_gene: TRBV7-2

CDR3nt: TGTGCCAGCAGTTTCCCAGCTTGGGCCGGCCAGCCCCAGCATTTT
CDR3aa: CASSFPAWAGQPQHF
d_gene: .
abundance: few
j_gene: TRBJ1-5
v_gene: TRBV28

CDR3nt: TGTGCCAGCAGCTTATTACCCAGGGGGCGTCTCGGAAACACCATATATTTT
CDR3aa: CASSLLPRGRLGNTIYF
d_gene: TRBD1
abundance: few
j_gene: TRBJ1-3
v_gene: TRBV7-6

CDR3nt: TGCGCCAGCAGCTCGCCAGAAAGAGGGCACTATGGCTACACCTTC
CDR3aa: CASSSPERGHYGYTF
d_gene: .
abundance: .
j_gene: TRBJ1-2
v_gene: TRBV4-1

CDR3nt: TGTGCCAGCAGCTTATTCGCAATCAGCTATGGCTACACCTTC
CDR3aa: CASSLFAISYGYTF
d_gene: .
abundance: .
j_gene: TRBJ1-2
v_gene: TRBV7-8

CDR3nt: TGTGCCAGCAGCAAAACGGGACTGGGGCAAGAGACCCAGTACTTC
CDR3aa: CASSKTGLGQETQYF
d_gene: .
abundance: .
j_gene: TRBJ2-5
v_gene: TRBV21-1

CDR3nt: TGTGCCAGCAGTCGCCTAACCGGGACAGGGCGCTATGGCTACACCTTC
CDR3aa: CASSRLTGTGRYGYTF
d_gene: TRBD1
abundance: .
j_gene: TRBJ1-2
v_gene: TRBV12-3/TRBV12-4

CDR3nt: TGTGCCATCAGTGCAGGGGAAAACACTGAAGCTTTCTTT
CDR3aa: CAISAGENTEAFF
d_gene: .
abundance: few
j_gene: TRBJ1-1
v_gene: TRBV10-3

CDR3nt: TGTGCCAGCAGCACAGACAGGGGGGATCAGCCCCAGCATTTT
CDR3aa: CASSTDRGDQPQHF
d_gene: TRBD1
abundance: .
j_gene: TRBJ1-5
v_gene: TRBV4-2

CDR3nt: TGTGCCAGCAGTTCCGATAGGGGGTTCTCGAACAATGAGCAGTTCTTC
CDR3aa: CASSSDRGFSNNEQFF
d_gene: .
abundance: .
j_gene: TRBJ2-1
v_gene: TRBV28

CDR3nt: TGCAGCGTGAGAGTCCGTAACTATGGCTACACCTTC
CDR3aa: CSVRVRNYGYTF
d_gene: .
abundance: few
j_gene: TRBJ1-2
v_gene: TRBV29-1

CDR3nt: TGCAGTGCTAGAAGACAACCGGGACAGTGGGGAGATGGCTACACCTTC
CDR3aa: CSARRQPGQWGDGYTF
d_gene: TRBD1
abundance: few
j_gene: TRBJ1-2
v_gene: TRBV20-1

CDR3nt: TGCGCCAGCAGCCCTTCGGGGTGGGAGACTGAAGCTTTCTTT
CDR3aa: CASSPSGWETEAFF
d_gene: .
abundance: .
j_gene: TRBJ1-1
v_gene: TRBV4-3

CDR3nt: TGCGCCAGCAGGGCAGGGGGCGGCAATCAGCCCCAGCATTTT
CDR3aa: CASRAGGGNQPQHF
d_gene: TRBD1
abundance: .
j_gene: TRBJ1-5
v_gene: TRBV5-1

CDR3nt: TGTGCCAGCAGACGAACAGGGGCCGGCGGTGAAGCTTTCTTT
CDR3aa: CASRRTGAGGEAFF
d_gene: TRBD1
abundance: .
j_gene: TRBJ1-1
v_gene: TRBV6-2/TRBV6-3